Presented here are 11 T cell receptor beta chains from one specimen sequenced in a study of T cells after yellow fever vaccination. A single record per CDR3 protein comes from TCRdb applying MiXCR to the 5' RACE reads. Found here are nearly 350,000 distinct CDR3 sequences, about 8.3% of them singletons; the top ten hold approximately 18%. This material consisted of PBMCs, taken about 49 days after the first yellow fever vaccination. All receptors derive from a young man who received the YFV17D yellow fever vaccine.

The V and J genes are TRBV12-3 or TRBV12-4 and TRBJ1-5; D call uncertain. V dropped 3 bases and J dropped 0 bases, with 9 bases sitting between them. The CDR3 length is 15 residues. The CDR3 spells CASSFRIHSNQPQHF. CDR3 nucleotide sequence: TGTGCCAGCAGTTTCCGAATTCATAGCAATCAGCCCCAGCATTTT.

This clonotype was counted ten times or more. The chain couples TRBV27 to TRBJ2-2; either TRBD1 or TRBD2 may fit D (6 bases each). CDR3 length: 14 residues. Trimming removed 2 bases from V and 9 bases from J, with 13 bases in between. Germline V CDR1 and CDR2: MNHEY, SMNVEV (reference sequence). CDR3 amino acids: CASSLQYGGRELFF. The CDR3 DNA is TGTGCCAGCAGTTTACAGTACGGGGGCAGGGAGCTGTTTTTT.

This clonotype was observed a few times. The rearrangement uses TRBV4-1 and TRBJ1-3; 7 bases fit TRBD1. The CDR3 spans 15 residues. Per germline, CDR1 MGHRA and CDR2 YSYEKL. J was trimmed by 4 bases and V by 0 bases; bases with no gene match: 3. The CDR3 region is CASSQDGTAGNTIYF. The CDR3 bases are TGCGCCAGCAGCCAAGACGGGACAGCAGGAAACACCATATATTTT.

The genes are TRBV29-1 and TRBJ1-3, with D hard to call. V was shortened by 1 base and J by 2 bases, with 6 bases between the two germline ends. The CDR3 extends over 13 amino acids. The germline V gene encodes CDR1 SQVTM and CDR2 ANQGSEA. The CDR3 reads CSVEGGTGNTIYF. CDR3 DNA: TGCAGCGTTGAAGGTGGTACTGGAAACACCATATATTTT.

The chain links TRBV7-2 to TRBJ1-1; TRBD1 might be the D (5 bases). The V end was cut by 4 bases, the J end by 6 bases, with 15 bases between. The CDR3 covers 14 residues. Germline values: CDR1 SGHTA, CDR2 FQGNSA. CDR3 nucleotide sequence: TGTGCCAGCAGCTCCGGGGGTTTGAGTGCTGAAGCTTTCTTT. Residues: CASSSGGLSAEAFF.

This clonotype was seen at least ten times. The rearrangement uses TRBV7-2 and TRBJ2-7, with 8 nucleotides matching TRBD1. Unmatched junction bases numbered 9, after V lost 5 bases and J lost 3 bases. The CDR3 covers 15 residues. Germline lookup yields CDR1 SGHTA and CDR2 FQGNSA. CDR3 coding DNA: TGTGCCAGCAGCATACGGACAGGGTTCAACTACGAGCAGTACTTC. This encodes CASSIRTGFNYEQYF.

The V gene is TRBV6-9, the J gene TRBJ1-2, with TRBD1 as a possible D gene (5 bases). The length of the CDR3 is 10 residues. Germline-derived CDR1 and CDR2 are MNHGY and SVAAGI. V shed 10 bases and J shed 8 bases, with 11 bases lying between them. The CDR3 here is CATGGDGYTF. CDR3 nucleotides: TGTGCCACCGGAGGGGACGGCTACACCTTC.

V gene TRBV7-8 combines with J gene TRBJ2-7; TRBD2 matches at 7 bases. The trim removed 3 bases at V and 2 bases at J, leaving 10 bases unmatched. The CDR3 spans 16 residues. Germline V lookup: CDR1 SGHVS, CDR2 FQNEAQ. The CDR3 DNA reads TGTGCCAGCAGCTTGATGGCGACTAGCTTCGCCTACGAGCAGTACTTC. Its protein product is CASSLMATSFAYEQYF.

This clonotype was detected ten times or more. This chain joins TRBV12-5 and TRBJ2-7; 9 bases are shared with TRBD1. Per germline, CDR1 LGHNT and CDR2 FRNRAP. Trimming cost V 3 bases and J 1 base; bases outside gene matches: 4. This CDR3 spans 15 amino acids. CDR3: CASGFPGQGSYEQYF. The CDR3, as DNA: TGTGCTAGTGGTTTCCCGGGACAGGGATCCTACGAGCAGTACTTC.

The chain couples TRBV4-1 to TRBJ1-3; possible D gene TRBD1, 5 bases. The V and J ends lost 4 bases and 0 bases respectively, with 25 bases between them. The CDR3 is 20 amino acids. Germline V lookup: CDR1 MGHRA, CDR2 YSYEKL. The CDR3, as DNA: TGCGCCAGCAGCCCAACAAATGCAGGATTGCGGGGCCTCTCTGGAAACACCATATATTTT. Amino acids: CASSPTNAGLRGLSGNTIYF.

The chain uses TRBV30 and TRBJ2-1; D gene unclear. The length of the CDR3 is 12 residues. Trimming cost V 3 bases and J 9 bases, with 12 bases left between them. Germline V gene sequence: CDR1 GTSNPN, CDR2 SVGIG (reference sequence). The CDR3 loop reads CAWSPVVGEQFF. CDR3 sequence (DNA): TGTGCCTGGAGCCCAGTAGTAGGTGAGCAGTTCTTC.